Below are 30 T cell receptor beta chains sequenced from a single sample in a study of graft-versus-host responses after intestinal transplantation. No cognate antigen is known for these TCRs. Measured with immunoSEQ multiplex PCR; TCRdb has only the in-frame clones, and not every one. The table records more than 85,000 clones, about 90% of them present only once. The source was unstimulated CD8+ T cells sorted from spleen or lymph node cells, collected before transplant. These receptors were obtained from a human donor who was the organ donor for an intestinal transplant.

The chain recombines TRBV16 with TRBJ2-1; D is possibly TRBD2 (6 bases). V was shortened by 4 bases and J by 3 bases, with 13 bases between the two germline ends. From germline, CDR1 is KGHSY and CDR2 FQNENV. The CDR3 is 15 amino acids. The CDR3 DNA reads as TGTGCCAGCAGCCTGCGGCGGGGCTTCTACAATGAGCAGTTCTTC. Protein product: CASSLRRGFYNEQFF. The variable domain in full, with the rest retrieved from reference TRBV16 and TRBJ2-1, is GEEVAQTPKHLVRGEGQKAKLYCAPIKGHSYVFWYQQVLKNEFKFLISFQNENVFDETGMPKERFSAKCLPNSPCSLEIQATKLEDSAVYFCASSLRRGFYNEQFFGPGTRLTVL.

The chain joins TRBV27 to TRBJ1-1; D perhaps matches TRBD1 (6 bases). Trimming removed 3 bases from V and 1 base from J, with 12 bases in between. The CDR3 covers 15 residues. Germline V gene sequence: CDR1 MNHEY, CDR2 SMNVEV (reference sequence). The CDR3 DNA is TGTGCCAGCAGTTTGTCAGGGGAACAGAACACTGAAGCTTTCTTT. Its protein is CASSLSGEQNTEAFF.

With regard to this clone: Within the sample, other DNA sequences also encode this same CDR3. The V gene is TRBV9, the J gene TRBJ2-7; D is unresolved. The CDR3 covers 13 residues. Trimming took off 0 bases at V and 0 bases at J, with 4 bases between the two ends. Germline V lookup: CDR1 SGDLS, CDR2 YYNGEE. CDR3 sequence reads: CASSVGGSYEQYF. In DNA, the CDR3 is TGTGCCAGCAGCGTAGGAGGCTCCTACGAGCAGTACTTC.

V is TRBV10-3 and J is TRBJ2-3; TRBD1 agrees at 10 bases. V shed 6 bases and J 1 base; nucleotides not matched to a gene: 1. From germline, CDR1 is ENHRY and CDR2 SYGVKD. The CDR3 runs to 14 residues. The CDR3 sequence: CAIRGTGGTDTQYF. CDR3 sequence (DNA): TGTGCCATCAGGGGGACAGGGGGCACAGATACGCAGTATTTT.

The chain carries TRBV5-6 and TRBJ2-4; 7 nucleotides match TRBD2. The CDR3 sequence is 16 residues long. J was trimmed by 1 base and V by 4 bases; bases with no gene match: 8. The germline gives CDR1 SGHDT, CDR2 YYEEEE. In DNA, the CDR3 is TGTGCCAGCAGCGTCGGCGGGAGTAGGGCCAAAAACATTCAGTACTTC. It is translated as CASSVGGSRAKNIQYF.

This chain links TRBV10-2 with TRBJ2-2; D is perhaps TRBD1 (5 bases). From germline, CDR1 is WSHSY and CDR2 SAAADI. The CDR3 runs 15 residues. Trimming took 8 bases from V and 1 from J, leaving 14 bases between them. CDR3 in amino acids: CASHDWTMNTGELFF. The CDR3 DNA reads as TGCGCCAGCCACGACTGGACAATGAACACCGGGGAGCTGTTTTTT.

The chain combines TRBV7-9 with TRBJ1-1, with D unclear. With 6 bases removed from V and 1 base from J, the gap between germline ends came to 6 bases. Germline CDR1 SEHNR, CDR2 FQNEAQ (reference sequence). The CDR3 length is 12 residues. DNA for the CDR3: TGTGCCAGCAGGCTCGGGAACACTGAAGCTTTCTTT. Translated: CASRLGNTEAFF.

V is TRBV10-2 and J is TRBJ2-7; D ambiguous. CDR3 length: 13 residues. Trimming removed 7 bases from V and 0 bases from J, with 10 bases in between. The germline gives CDR1 WSHSY, CDR2 SAAADI. The CDR3 reads CASTPGSSYEQYF. CDR3 DNA sequence: TGCGCCAGCACCCCCGGGTCCTCCTACGAGCAGTACTTC.

V and J are TRBV5-5 and TRBJ1-2, with 10 bases aligning to TRBD1. The CDR3 loop spans 16 amino acids. Germline CDR1 and CDR2: SGHKS and YYEKEE (reference sequence). V lost 5 bases, J lost 5 bases, and 12 bases stayed unmatched. In DNA, the CDR3 is TGTGCCAGCAGTCAAACCGGGACAGGGGCCCCTTATGGCTACACCTTC. Amino acid sequence: CASSQTGTGAPYGYTF.

CDR3 coding DNA: TGTGCCTGGAGTGTTATGGGGGGAAGCTCCTACGAGCAGTACTTC. It codes for CAWSVMGGSSYEQYF. V is TRBV30 and J is TRBJ2-7; possible D gene TRBD2, 6 bases. Per germline, CDR1 GTSNPN and CDR2 SVGIG (reference sequence). The length of the CDR3 is 15 residues. Trimming took 0 bases from V and 0 from J, leaving 12 bases between them. Full variable domain (remainder filled in from reference TRBV30 and TRBJ2-7): SQTIHQWPATLVQPVGSPLSLECTVEGTSNPNLYWYRQAAGRGLQLLFYSVGIGQISSEVPQNLSASRPQDRQFILSSKKLLLSDSGFYLCAWSVMGGSSYEQYFGPGTRLTVT.

The chain has TRBV9 and TRBJ1-2; 9 bases are shared with TRBD1. CDR3 size: 14 residues. Germline V gene lookup returns CDR1 SGDLS and CDR2 YYNGEE. The trim removed 3 bases at V and 9 bases at J, leaving 9 bases unmatched. The CDR3 reads CASSARTGDGSYTF. DNA of the CDR3: TGTGCCAGCAGCGCCCGGACAGGGGATGGGAGCTACACCTTC.

The chain is built from TRBV9 and TRBJ2-3, with TRBD2 matching over 7 bases. Germline V lookup: CDR1 SGDLS, CDR2 YYNGEE. With 0 bases clipped from V and 4 bases from J, the junction kept 11 bases outside the gene matches. CDR3 size: 17 residues. The CDR3 DNA sequence: TGTGCCAGCAGCGTAGCCGAGAAGCGGGAATCCCCAGATACGCAGTATTTT. Its protein product is CASSVAEKRESPDTQYF.

The chain uses TRBV9 and TRBJ2-3, with 7 bases fitting TRBD2. CDR3 length: 15 residues. V gave up 3 bases and J gave up 9 bases; unmatched junction bases: 13. CDR1 SGDLS and CDR2 YYNGEE come from the germline V gene. The CDR3 region has the DNA TGTGCCAGCAGCGCGGGGGGAGTGACCCCCGCCACGCAGTATTTT. Its translation: CASSAGGVTPATQYF.

This chain connects TRBV4-1 to TRBJ2-2; 11 nucleotides match TRBD2. Unmatched junction bases numbered 3, after V lost 1 base and J lost 5 bases. CDR1 MGHRA and CDR2 YSYEKL come from the germline V gene. The CDR3 contains 16 residues. CDR3 residues: CASSQALAGVTGELFF. The DNA of the CDR3 is TGCGCCAGCAGCCAAGCACTAGCGGGAGTTACCGGGGAGCTGTTTTTT.

V is TRBV28 and J is TRBJ2-1; 9 nucleotides match TRBD2. In germline, CDR1 is MDHEN, CDR2 SYDVKM. The V and J ends lost 2 bases and 4 bases, in that order; junction bases with no gene match: 6. The CDR3 totals 16 residues. Here the CDR3 reads CASSLQGGRAYNEQFF. DNA for the CDR3: TGTGCCAGCAGTTTACAGGGCGGGAGGGCGTACAATGAGCAGTTCTTC.

The CDR3 DNA reads TGTGCCAGCAGTCTCCTGGGCGGGGGTATGGAGACCCAGTACTTC. Its protein product is CASSLLGGGMETQYF. The chain joins TRBV28 to TRBJ2-5; 7 positions match TRBD2. Germline V gene data show CDR1 as MDHEN and CDR2 as SYDVKM. The V segment lost 5 bases and the J segment 5 bases; nucleotides outside the gene matches: 11. The CDR3 covers 15 residues.

CDR3 loop: CASSIRGGYNEQFF. In DNA, the CDR3 is TGTGCCAGTAGTATTCGCGGGGGCTACAATGAGCAGTTCTTC. V and J are TRBV19 and TRBJ2-1; 7 nucleotides line up with TRBD2. Unmatched junction bases numbered 2, after V lost 3 bases and J lost 3 bases. CDR3 length equals 14 residues. The germline CDR1 and CDR2 sequences are LNHDA and SQIVND (reference sequence).

The chain carries TRBV27 and TRBJ2-7, with a possible D match to TRBD2 (5 bases). This CDR3 spans 14 amino acids. V was cut by 10 bases and J by 0 bases, with 16 bases left in between. Germline CDR1 and CDR2: MNHEY and SMNVEV (reference sequence). The CDR3 DNA follows: TGTGCCACCAGCTGGAGTCGGGGCTCCTACGAGCAGTACTTC. It yields the protein CATSWSRGSYEQYF.

The V gene is TRBV6-6, the J gene TRBJ1-4; D unclear. Trimming took off 0 bases at V and 4 bases at J, with 6 bases between the two ends. Germline loops: CDR1 MNHNY, CDR2 SVGAGI (reference sequence). The CDR3 covers 14 residues. The CDR3: CASSYSVYNEKLFF. The CDR3 region has the DNA TGTGCCAGCAGTTACTCCGTCTATAATGAAAAACTGTTTTTT.

The V and J genes are TRBV29-1 and TRBJ2-6, with 7 nucleotides matching TRBD1. This CDR3 comprises 18 residues. Germline trimming cut 7 bases from V and 2 bases from J; bases unmatched to any gene: 17. Germline CDR1 is SQVTM and CDR2 is ANQGSEA. CDR3 coding DNA: TGCAGCGCCATAGCTACCACAGGGGCTTTGGCTGGGGCCAACGTCCTGACTTTC. This translates into CSAIATTGALAGANVLTF.

The rearrangement uses TRBV27 and TRBJ2-7; the match to TRBD2 covers 12 bases. The CDR3 extends over 15 amino acids. Trimming removed 5 bases from V and 2 bases from J; junction bases left unmatched: 4. Germline CDR1 is MNHEY and CDR2 is SMNVEV (reference sequence). The DNA of the CDR3 is TGTGCCAGCAGTACGACTAGCGGGAGTACCTACGAGCAGTACTTC. It specifies CASSTTSGSTYEQYF.

The chain couples TRBV7-9 to TRBJ2-7; the D gene is possibly TRBD1 (6 bases). Germline loops: CDR1 SEHNR, CDR2 FQNEAQ (reference sequence). CDR3 length: 15 residues. Trimming removed 1 base from V and 1 base from J, with 11 bases in between. The CDR3 protein is CASSLGAGDSYEQYF. CDR3 nucleotides: TGTGCCAGCAGCTTAGGGGCAGGGGATTCCTACGAGCAGTACTTC. Complete variable domain (other parts from reference TRBV7-9 and TRBJ2-7): DTGVSQNPRHKITKRGQNVTFRCDPISEHNRLYWYRQTLGQGPEFLTYFQNEAQLEKSRLLSDRFSAERPKGSFSTLEIQRTEQGDSAMYLCASSLGAGDSYEQYFGPGTRLTVT.

This clone was seen only once. The chain couples TRBV7-9 to TRBJ1-1; no firm D call. Trimming took off 3 bases at V and 1 base at J, with 9 bases between the two ends. The V gene's germline CDR1 is SEHNR and CDR2 FQNEAQ (reference sequence). The CDR3 extends over 14 amino acids. CDR3 bases: TGTGCCAGCAGCTTCCTAGGCGGGAACACTGAAGCTTTCTTT. Protein sequence: CASSFLGGNTEAFF.

The chain links TRBV5-5 to TRBJ2-3; TRBD2 is a possible D gene (5 bases). Germline assignment: CDR1 SGHKS and CDR2 YYEKEE (reference sequence). This CDR3 has 17 amino acids. V was shortened by 4 bases and J by 2 bases, with 20 bases between the two germline ends. The CDR3 is CASSPRWVASYTDTQYF. The CDR3 DNA follows: TGTGCCAGCAGCCCCCGGTGGGTAGCGTCCTACACAGATACGCAGTATTTT.

The V gene is TRBV2, the J gene TRBJ2-5, with TRBD2 as a possible D gene (6 bases). The DNA end lines up better with TRBJ2-7; the J call may be wrong. This CDR3 spans 13 amino acids. Germline V lookup: CDR1 SNHLY, CDR2 FYNNEI. The CDR3 DNA reads TGTGCCAGCAGTGGGAGGGAGGTCTACGAGCAGTACTTC. This translates into CASSGREVYEQYF.

The chain employs TRBV5-1 and TRBJ2-1, with 7 bases matching TRBD2. The germline gives CDR1 SGHRS, CDR2 YFSETQ. The CDR3 contains 16 residues. V dropped 6 bases and J dropped 2; count of bases not matched to a gene: 11. This CDR3 reads CASTSFWRETYNEQFF. CDR3 sequence (DNA): TGCGCCAGCACAAGTTTCTGGCGGGAGACCTACAATGAGCAGTTCTTC.

The chain couples TRBV28 to TRBJ1-2, with no clear D. Germline CDR1 is MDHEN and CDR2 is SYDVKM. V was pared by 4 bases and J by 8 bases, with 17 bases between. The CDR3 covers 14 residues. The CDR3 DNA is TGTGCCAGCAGTTACGCAGGAATTGCTAAGGGCTACACCTTC. Amino acid sequence: CASSYAGIAKGYTF.

J is TRBJ2-7 and V is TRBV27; D unclear. The V end was cut by 0 bases, the J end by 0 bases, with 9 bases between. The germline V gene has CDR1 MNHEY and CDR2 SMNVEV (reference sequence). CDR3 length: 15 amino acids. CDR3 amino acids: CASSLSAGISYEQYF. In DNA, the CDR3 is TGTGCCAGCAGTTTATCAGCAGGTATCTCCTACGAGCAGTACTTC.

The genes are TRBV15 and TRBJ2-7; D remains unclear. The V gene's germline CDR1 is LNHNV and CDR2 YYDKDF (reference sequence). The length of the CDR3 is 16 residues. V was trimmed by 5 bases and J by 3 bases, leaving 20 bases between them. The CDR3 sequence is CATSAEASPDNYEQYF. CDR3 DNA sequence: TGTGCCACCAGCGCAGAGGCATCCCCGGATAACTACGAGCAGTACTTC. Variable domain in full (rest from reference TRBV15 and TRBJ2-7): DAMVIQNPRYQVTQFGKPVTLSCSQTLNHNVMYWYQQKSSQAPKLLFHYYDKDFNNEADTPDNFQSRRPNTSFCFLDIRSPGLGDTAMYLCATSAEASPDNYEQYFGPGTRLTVT.

The CDR3 loop is CASGRLVVYTGELFF. DNA for the CDR3: TGTGCTAGTGGAAGACTAGTTGTCTACACCGGGGAGCTGTTTTTT. V is TRBV12-5 and J is TRBJ2-2, with D perhaps matching TRBD2 (6 bases). The germline V gene encodes CDR1 LGHNT and CDR2 FRNRAP. The CDR3 consists of 15 residues. Trimming shortened V by 6 bases and J by 3 bases, and 14 bases separated the two germline ends.